The sequence of this T cell receptor beta chain was determined in a study of blood T cell repertoires in COVID-19 (dated by TCRdb to between 2020 and 2021). In the study overall: The collaborator samples originated in the United States, Italy and Spain and spanned the acute and convalescent phases of COVID-19. Where available, HLA class I and class II types were obtained from metadata supplied by the sample provider rather than from assay-based typing. The prospective study material was composed of cDNA or gDNA derived from T cells, B-cell-depleted T cells, or PBMCs. The repertoires were released in a freely available public database intended as a resource for research on the immune response to SARS-CoV-2. Subjects who had been exposed to COVID-19, were actively infected with it, or had recovered from it provided the deeply sampled blood TCRbeta repertoires that made up the dataset. The samples were drawn from the first 160 participants of the ongoing ImmuneRACE study and from 1,200 or so subjects provided by 6 global collaborators. The sample metadata nearly always contained a de-identified subject ID, COVID-19 status, age in years and sex. Findings and caveats that apply to the study as a whole: The amount of clinical and demographic metadata varied by source and participant and was provided uncurated.

Per the germline V gene, SGHTA is the CDR1 and FQGNSA is the CDR2. The CDR3 holds 17 amino acids from the cysteine to the phenylalanine. The sequence is cut down to CDR3 DNA, 51 bases in frame from base 1. V gives up 5 bases and J gives up 0 bases, and the segment between their germline ends measures 17 bases. The collaborating institutions used their own protocols to collect whole blood in K2EDTA tubes. For TCRbeta analysis, collaborators shipped samples in one of three forms: frozen whole blood, isolated PBMCs, or DNA extracted from either of those sample types. TCRbeta CDR3 regions were amplified from genomic DNA by means of the immunoSEQ Assay, a bias-controlled multiplex PCR. The authors processed their data as follows. Within the assay, amplification of reference gene primers was used to estimate how many nucleated cells each sample contained. To quantify the absolute abundance of each unique TCRbeta CDR3 rearrangement, sequence reads were collapsed and filtered. For each sample, productive Simpson clonality was calculated as the square root of Simpson's diversity index over productive rearrangements. TCRdb took this table from immuneACCESS and kept in-frame rearrangements with V and J called. Such tables lack part of the clones; where checked against another copy, unresolved V genes explain under half of the gap, and the rest is unexplained. V and J calls and clone size are copied from that table; D and trimming were computed from the DNA. Within this sample are about 220,000 clones, with approximately 80% of them counted one time only. Together, the top ten hold around 13% of the sample.

Remarks on this clone: Its antigen is unknown. Base quality data are lacking; no much larger clone is found one base away.

Recombination linked TRBV7-2 to TRBJ1-3; TRBD1 is a possible D gene, resting on 5 matching bases. The clonotype was recovered from a human donor in a cohort sampled during active COVID-19. Sequencing was done on a sample of peripheral blood. The CDR3 here reads CASSVNPPTVSGNTIYF. Here is the DNA: TGTGCCAGCAGCGTAAACCCCCCGACAGTCTCTGGAAACACCATATATTTT. This CDR3, with the reference TRBV7-2 and TRBJ1-3 proteins standing in past its ends, gives the full variable domain GAGVSQSPSNKVTEKGKDVELRCDPISGHTALYWYRQSLGQGLEFLIYFQGNSAPDKSGLPSDRFSAERTGGSVSTLTIQRTQQEDSAVYLCASSVNPPTVSGNTIYFGEGSWLTVV.